Listed here are 18 T cell receptor beta chains from one sample, sequenced in a study of OX40 agonist ivuxolimab in advanced cancers. Libraries were prepared by immunoSEQ multiplex PCR; TCRdb keeps only in-frame clonotypes and omits some of them. The sample shows tens of thousands of clones, approximately 83% of them seen only once. Sequencing used CD4+ or CD8+ T cells sorted from blood, obtained in a trial of the OX40 agonist ivuxolimab. The receptors were sampled from an adult with an advanced solid tumor such as melanoma, head and neck, liver or kidney cancer.

The rearrangement joins TRBV5-4 to TRBJ2-1; 11 positions agree with TRBD2. CDR3 length: 13 amino acids. Germline V gene sequence: CDR1 SGHNT, CDR2 YYREEE (reference sequence). V lost 7 bases and J lost 6; bases outside the gene matches: 3. CDR3 protein: CASRLAGGNEQFF. DNA of the CDR3: TGTGCCAGCCGGCTAGCGGGGGGCAATGAGCAGTTCTTC.

The chain couples TRBV10-3 to TRBJ2-1; maybe TRBD2 (6 bases). This CDR3 comprises 16 residues. The V end was cut by 4 bases, the J end by 5 bases, with 18 bases between. Germline CDR1 reads ENHRY; CDR2 reads SYGVKD. The CDR3 loop reads CAISGSNARGNNEQFF. CDR3 nucleotides: TGTGCCATCAGTGGGTCGAACGCGCGGGGAAACAATGAGCAGTTCTTC.

The rearrangement links TRBV6-6 to TRBJ2-1; no firm D call. V was pared by 2 bases and J by 7 bases, with 15 bases between. The CDR3 has 15 amino acids. CDR1 is MNHNY, CDR2 SVGAGI, per germline (reference sequence). The CDR3 loop is CASSYRTLLGNEQFF. The CDR3, as DNA: TGTGCCAGCAGTTACCGGACCCTCCTGGGGAATGAGCAGTTCTTC.

The CDR3 region has the DNA TGTGCCAGCAGCTCATACCAAGACAGGGGAAGGCGCGAGCAGTACTTC. It codes for CASSSYQDRGRREQYF. The chain employs TRBV7-9 and TRBJ2-7; TRBD1 matches at 8 bases. V shed 4 bases and J 6 bases; nucleotides not matched to a gene: 14. The CDR3 consists of 16 residues. CDR1 is SEHNR, CDR2 FQNEAQ, per germline (reference sequence).

The chain carries TRBV7-9 and TRBJ2-5; 10 bases agree with TRBD2. Trimming took 6 bases from V and 4 from J; bases not matched to a gene: 20. The CDR3 loop spans 19 amino acids. CDR1 is SEHNR, CDR2 FQNEAQ, per germline (reference sequence). CDR3 nucleotides: TGTGCCAGCAGTTCGTTCAGTAGGGGTAGCGGGGGGCGAGGAGAGACCCAGTACTTC. Translated: CASSSFSRGSGGRGETQYF.

The V call is TRBV1, the J call TRBJ1-2. TRBV1 counts as a pseudogene. CDR3 length equals 16 residues. This CDR3 is CTSSTKCLRKTYGYTF. In DNA, the CDR3 is TGCACCAGCAGTACCAAGTGTTTGCGAAAGACCTATGGCTACACCTTC.

This clone has a handful of counts. The CDR3 loop is CAWSRSYGYTF. The CDR3 region has the DNA TGTGCCTGGAGTAGGTCCTATGGCTACACCTTC. V gene TRBV30 combines with J gene TRBJ1-2; D unresolved. This CDR3 region has 11 residues. V lost 2 bases to trimming and J lost 4 bases, with 5 bases between them. The germline V gene encodes CDR1 GTSNPN and CDR2 SVGIG (reference sequence).

The chain uses TRBV5-4 and TRBJ1-2; no reliable D call. V was trimmed by 7 bases and J by 3 bases, leaving 10 bases between them. This CDR3 region has 12 residues. The germline V gene has CDR1 SGHNT and CDR2 YYREEE (reference sequence). CDR3 region: CASWVPDYGYTF. CDR3 nucleotide sequence: TGTGCCAGCTGGGTCCCTGACTATGGCTACACCTTC.

The chain uses TRBV5-1 and TRBJ1-2; weak D call: TRBD1 (5 bases). The CDR3 loop spans 13 amino acids. Germline V gives CDR1 SGHRS, CDR2 YFSETQ. V gave up 5 bases and J gave up 3 bases, with 11 bases separating them. The CDR3: CASRDTLDYGYTF. CDR3 nucleotide sequence: TGCGCCAGCAGGGACACCTTGGACTATGGCTACACCTTC.

The rearrangement uses TRBV7-2 and TRBJ2-7; 7 bases are shared with TRBD2. The CDR3 has 15 residues. V dropped 3 bases and J dropped 3; count of bases not matched to a gene: 8. Germline CDR1 SGHTA, CDR2 FQGNSA. Here the CDR3 DNA reads TGTGCCAGCAGCTTCTCTAGCGGCCCCGACTACGAGCAGTACTTC. Its translation: CASSFSSGPDYEQYF.

The chain employs TRBV28 and TRBJ1-1, with D possibly TRBD1 on 6 matching bases. Germline assignment: CDR1 MDHEN and CDR2 SYDVKM. Trimming shortened V by 3 bases and J by 5 bases, and 10 bases separated the two germline ends. This CDR3 spans 13 amino acids. This CDR3 is CASSFVGGTEAFF. In DNA form, the CDR3 reads TGTGCCAGCAGTTTTGTAGGGGGTACTGAAGCTTTCTTT. Variable domain in full (rest from reference TRBV28 and TRBJ1-1): DVKVTQSSRYLVKRTGEKVFLECVQDMDHENMFWYRQDPGLGLRLIYFSYDVKMKEKGDIPEGYSVSREKKERFSLILESASTNQTSMYLCASSFVGGTEAFFGQGTRLTVV.

The rearrangement links TRBV5-6 to TRBJ1-2; 7 bases are a match to TRBD1. Germline V gene lookup returns CDR1 SGHDT and CDR2 YYEEEE. The CDR3 consists of 14 residues. J was trimmed by 4 bases and V by 5 bases; bases with no gene match: 8. The DNA of the CDR3 is TGTGCCAGCAGTTTCGACAGGGTGAGCTATGGCTACACCTTC. Translating it yields CASSFDRVSYGYTF.

This chain links TRBV10-3 with TRBJ2-2, with 10 nucleotides matching TRBD1. Trimming removed 10 bases from V and 7 bases from J; junction bases left unmatched: 9. Germline CDR1 is ENHRY and CDR2 is SYGVKD. The CDR3 has 14 residues. Here the CDR3 reads CATMDRGSGGELFF. In DNA form, the CDR3 reads TGTGCCACCATGGACAGGGGGTCTGGCGGGGAGCTGTTTTTT.

This clone was seen a few times. V gene TRBV5-5 combines with J gene TRBJ1-2; 8 nucleotides line up with TRBD1. Germline lookup yields CDR1 SGHKS and CDR2 YYEKEE (reference sequence). V lost 4 bases and J lost 4; bases outside the gene matches: 6. The CDR3 sequence is 14 residues long. CDR3 loop: CASSQGQEPYGYTF. The CDR3 nucleotides read TGTGCCAGCAGCCAGGGACAGGAGCCCTATGGCTACACCTTC. The full variable domain, rest sourced from reference TRBV5-5 and TRBJ1-2, is DAGVTQSPTHLIKTRGQQVTLRCSPISGHKSVSWYQQVLGQGPQFIFQYYEKEERGRGNFPDRFSARQFPNYSSELNVNALLLGDSALYLCASSQGQEPYGYTFGSGTRLTVV.

The chain has TRBV19 and TRBJ2-2; D is uncertain. Deletions cut 5 bases from V and 6 bases from J, with 10 bases between. Germline loops: CDR1 LNHDA, CDR2 SQIVND (reference sequence). The CDR3 sequence is 13 residues long. Here the CDR3 reads CASSPWPAGELFF. DNA for the CDR3: TGTGCCAGTAGTCCCTGGCCTGCCGGGGAGCTGTTTTTT.

This clone was observed a single time. The V and J genes are TRBV27 and TRBJ2-2, with D possibly being TRBD2 (5 bases). V was cut by 8 bases and J by 6 bases, with 10 bases left in between. The CDR3 is 12 residues long. The germline V gene encodes CDR1 MNHEY and CDR2 SMNVEV (reference sequence). CDR3 region: CASPPRAGELFF. CDR3 nucleotides: TGTGCCAGCCCCCCGCGGGCCGGGGAGCTGTTTTTT.

CDR3 region: CASSPRTGSNHEQYF. The CDR3 nucleotides read TGTGCCAGCAGCCCACGGACTGGCAGTAATCACGAGCAGTACTTC. The J gene is TRBJ2-5, the V gene TRBV7-9; D might be TRBD2 (5 bases). The end of the DNA fits TRBJ2-7 better, so the J call may be wrong. The CDR3 spans 15 residues. Germline CDR1 SEHNR, CDR2 FQNEAQ (reference sequence).

V and J are TRBV7-8 and TRBJ2-5, with no clear D. V was trimmed by 2 bases and J by 2 bases, leaving 0 bases between them. This CDR3 contains 11 residues. Germline loops: CDR1 SGHVS, CDR2 FQNEAQ. The CDR3 bases are TGTGCCAGCAGCTTACAAGAGACCCAGTACTTC. Protein: CASSLQETQYF.